The source of this T cell receptor (beta chain) is a study of blood T cell repertoires in COVID-19. About the study: COVID-19 samples from acute and convalescent phases originated in the United States, Italy and Spain.

Seattle enrolled patients during active infection and tracked them longitudinally. Original handling: Reference gene primers were amplified, and this amplification served to estimate nucleated cell counts. TCRdb's table, derived via immunoSEQ multiplex PCR, lists solely in-frame clones and lacks some. Clone size and V and J calls were adopted from that table, with D and trimming inferred from the DNA. Among some 320,000 clones listed, under 90% were seen once. Germline lookup yields CDR1 SGHTS and CDR2 YDEGEE. Trimming took 4 bases from V and 4 from J; bases not matched to a gene: 5. The CDR3 has 15 residues.

Sequencing was performed on peripheral blood. The rearrangement links TRBV5-8 to TRBJ1-2; 12 bases agree with TRBD1. The sequence was collected from a woman aged 25 to 39 with COVID-19, enrolled during active disease. The CDR3 is CASSPGTGGGYGYTF. The CDR3 region has the DNA TGTGCCAGCAGCCCCGGGACAGGGGGCGGCTATGGCTACACCTTC.